Each of the 27 T cell receptor beta chains below was sequenced from the same sample in a study of T cells in Graves' hyperthyroidism and ophthalmopathy. The investigators amplified TCR beta CDR3 regions from RNA transcripts. First-round RT-PCR targeting the TCR CDR3 was performed with the HTBI primer set. TCRdb re-called the multiplex PCR reads with MiXCR, one entry per CDR3 protein. The table has about 620,000 distinct CDR3 sequences, around 15% seen once. Sample: blood. The source of these receptors is a woman aged 25 to 45 with Graves' hyperthyroidism.

This clonotype was seen a handful of times. The chain links TRBV6-4 to TRBJ1-4; tentatively, D is TRBD1 (5 bases). Trimming left V 8 bases short and J 6 bases short, with 19 bases between. Germline assignment: CDR1 MRHNA and CDR2 SNTAGT. The CDR3 totals 15 residues. The CDR3 DNA reads as TGTGCCAGCTATGGAAAGCAGGGTGCGCATGAAAAACTGTTTTTT. The encoded protein is CASYGKQGAHEKLFF.

In this sample, this clonotype turned up many times. The V call is TRBV7-3, the J call TRBJ2-3; D is unclear. The germline V and J ends were trimmed by 1 base and 4 bases, with 6 bases remaining between them. CDR1 is SGHTA and CDR2 is FQGTGA in the germline V gene. The CDR3 spans 13 residues. The DNA of the CDR3 is TGTGCCAGCAGCTTAATGGCGTCAGATACGCAGTATTTT. It specifies CASSLMASDTQYF.

This clonotype was recorded at least ten times. The chain recombines TRBV20-1 with TRBJ2-1; 10 bases match TRBD2. CDR1 DFQATT and CDR2 SNEGSKA come from the germline V gene (reference sequence). After removal of 4 bases from V and 4 bases from J, the junction contained 10 bases not matched to a gene. The CDR3 spans 16 residues. The CDR3 DNA sequence: TGCAGTGCTATCTTCTACGCTAGCGGGAGATACAATGAGCAGTTCTTC. It encodes CSAIFYASGRYNEQFF.

The chain links TRBV3-1 to TRBJ2-7; possibly TRBD2 for D (6 bases). There are 15 residues in the CDR3. The germline V gene encodes CDR1 LGHDT and CDR2 YNNKEL (reference sequence). The V end was cut by 4 bases, the J end by 7 bases, with 20 bases between. The CDR3 DNA reads as TGTGCCAGCAGCCCCTCGTTCCCACCCCGGGAGGAGCAGTACTTC. Translating it yields CASSPSFPPREEQYF.

This clonotype was recorded a few times. This chain connects TRBV27 to TRBJ1-2, with a tentative D call TRBD1 (6 bases). Trimming removed 5 bases from V and 7 bases from J, with 20 bases in between. CDR3 length: 15 amino acids. Germline CDR1 and CDR2: MNHEY and SMNVEV (reference sequence). The CDR3 bases are TGTGCCAGCAGTACCCGAGGACAGTCCGCCCGTGGCTACACCTTC. Amino acids: CASSTRGQSARGYTF.

In the case of this clonotype: With a much larger clone just one base away, this may be a read error. The rearrangement joins TRBV30 to TRBJ2-3; 11 bases are a match to TRBD2. Looked up from germline, CDR1 is GTSNPN and CDR2 is SVGIG (reference sequence). This CDR3 spans 14 amino acids. In DNA, the CDR3 is TGTGCCTGGAGTGATCTAGCGGGAGGAAATACGCGGTATTTT. Translation: CAWSDLAGGNTRYF.

This sequence joins TRBV6-1 and TRBJ2-3; TRBD2 is a possible D gene (6 bases). This CDR3 has 14 amino acids. Germline CDR1 and CDR2: MNHNS and SASEGT. Trimming shortened V by 6 bases and J by 0 bases, and 10 bases separated the two germline ends. CDR3 bases: TGTGCCAGCAGACCGGGAGCTAGCACAGATACGCAGTATTTT. It is translated as CASRPGASTDTQYF.

This clonotype was seen only a few times. The chain employs TRBV7-9 and TRBJ1-5, with 7 bases fitting TRBD1. This CDR3 has 14 residues. Trimming cost V 5 bases and J 2 bases; bases outside gene matches: 3. Germline-derived CDR1 and CDR2 are SEHNR and FQNEAQ (reference sequence). The CDR3 spells CASSHTGGNQPQHF. CDR3 sequence (DNA): TGTGCCAGCAGCCATACAGGGGGCAATCAGCCCCAGCATTTT.

Ten or more counts support this clonotype. The chain links TRBV20-1 to TRBJ1-5; D not resolved. Germline V lookup: CDR1 DFQATT, CDR2 SNEGSKA (reference sequence). V was shortened by 7 bases and J by 0 bases, with 10 bases between the two germline ends. This CDR3 has 13 amino acids. This CDR3 is CSVGGNSNQPQHF. CDR3 nucleotides: TGCAGTGTGGGTGGTAATAGCAATCAGCCCCAGCATTTT.

The sample holds many counts of this clonotype. This rearrangement joins TRBV9 to TRBJ2-1; TRBD2 agrees at 11 bases. V shed 0 bases, J shed 7 bases, and the junction held 9 bases outside the gene matches. The V gene's germline CDR1 is SGDLS and CDR2 YYNGEE. This CDR3 has 17 amino acids. The CDR3, as DNA: TGTGCCAGCAGCGTAGAAGGCGGGACTAGCGGACCTAATGAGCAGTTCTTC. Amino acids: CASSVEGGTSGPNEQFF. The variable domain in full, with the rest retrieved from reference TRBV9 and TRBJ2-1, is DSGVTQTPKHLITATGQRVTLRCSPRSGDLSVYWYQQSLDQGLQFLIQYYNGEERAKGNILERFSAQQFPDLHSELNLSSLELGDSALYFCASSVEGGTSGPNEQFFGPGTRLTVL.

This clonotype was observed at least ten times. This rearrangement joins TRBV13 to TRBJ2-5, with TRBD2 matching over 11 bases. After removal of 4 bases from V and 5 bases from J, the junction contained 6 bases not matched to a gene. The CDR3 is 15 residues long. Germline CDR1 is PRHDT and CDR2 is FYEKMQ (reference sequence). CDR3 in DNA: TGTGCCAGCAGCTCCGGGACTAGCGGTTCGGAGACCCAGTACTTC. This translates into CASSSGTSGSETQYF.

This clonotype was recorded at least ten times. The rearrangement joins TRBV30 to TRBJ1-1; TRBD1 matches at 7 bases. V lost 2 bases, J lost 3 bases, and 3 bases stayed unmatched. CDR1 is GTSNPN and CDR2 is SVGIG in the germline V gene (reference sequence). The CDR3 totals 13 residues. The CDR3 loop is CAWSHQGDTEAFF. The CDR3 bases are TGTGCCTGGAGTCACCAGGGGGACACTGAAGCTTTCTTT.

This clonotype was observed at least ten times. The V and J genes are TRBV6-1 and TRBJ2-3, with TRBD2 matching 15 bases. The CDR3 extends over 16 amino acids. Germline V gives CDR1 MNHNS, CDR2 SASEGT. J was trimmed by 2 bases and V by 6 bases; bases with no gene match: 3. The CDR3 DNA reads TGTGCCAGCAGGGGGACTAGCGGGAGGAACACAGATACGCAGTATTTT. It translates to CASRGTSGRNTDTQYF.

In its sample, this clonotype was seen a few times. The V call is TRBV7-2, the J call TRBJ2-7; no reliable D call. The CDR3 runs to 15 residues. Germline CDR1 reads SGHTA; CDR2 reads FQGNSA. V was pared by 1 base and J by 1 base, with 11 bases between. The CDR3 loop is CASSLDPSTSYEQYF. The CDR3, as DNA: TGTGCCAGCAGCTTAGACCCATCCACATCCTACGAGCAGTACTTC.

This clonotype was found a few times. The chain is built from TRBV20-1 and TRBJ2-7; TRBD1 matches 10 bases. Trimming at V came to 1 base and at J to 3 bases, leaving 21 bases not matched to a gene. The germline V gene has CDR1 DFQATT and CDR2 SNEGSKA (reference sequence). The CDR3 covers 20 residues. The CDR3 bases are TGCAGTGCTAGAGGGTTAGTATGGGACAGGGGAACTTCGCTTGACTACGAGCAGTACTTC. Encoded protein: CSARGLVWDRGTSLDYEQYF.

This clonotype has at least ten counts. One end of the junction is discordant with germline, which a read error may explain. The chain couples TRBV2 to TRBJ1-2; 8 bases fit TRBD1. Per the germline V gene, CDR1 is SNHLY and CDR2 is FYNNEI. The CDR3 is made up of 12 amino acids. For the CDR3, the DNA is TGTGCCAGCAATCGACAGGGGAATGGCTGCACCTTC. Protein: CASNRQGNGCTF.

This clonotype was seen at least ten times. V is TRBV27 and J is TRBJ2-7; a weak D match, TRBD2 (5 bases). V was trimmed by 5 bases and J by 6 bases, leaving 17 bases between them. Looked up from germline, CDR1 is MNHEY and CDR2 is SMNVEV (reference sequence). The CDR3 has 14 residues. This CDR3 reads CASSNGVLHREQYF. As DNA, the CDR3 is TGTGCCAGCAGTAACGGGGTCCTTCACCGCGAGCAGTACTTC.

The CDR3 sequence: CASSIRTSTYNEQFF. Written as DNA, the CDR3 is TGTGCCAGCAGCATCAGGACTAGCACCTACAATGAGCAGTTCTTC. The rearrangement joins TRBV7-8 to TRBJ2-1; 8 bases map to TRBD2. V trimming: 5 bases; J trimming: 2 bases; junction bases outside the gene matches: 5. The germline CDR1 and CDR2 sequences are SGHVS and FQNEAQ. The CDR3 runs 15 residues.

The rearrangement joins TRBV12-3 or TRBV12-4 to TRBJ1-3, with D possibly being TRBD1 (5 bases). V was trimmed by 5 bases and J by 0 bases, leaving 14 bases between them. This CDR3 is 16 amino acids long. CDR3 in amino acids: CASSRAGPNSGNTIYF. CDR3 nucleotides: TGTGCCAGCAGTCGGGCGGGGCCAAACTCTGGAAACACCATATATTTT.

The CDR3 bases are TGTGCCTGGAGTGTAAGAAACGGCAGGTTTCGTTCCGAGCAGTACTTC. As protein: CAWSVRNGRFRSEQYF. V is TRBV30 and J is TRBJ2-7; D remains unclear. The germline V gene has CDR1 GTSNPN and CDR2 SVGIG (reference sequence). The V end was cut by 0 bases, the J end by 6 bases, with 21 bases between. This CDR3 region has 16 residues. The complete variable domain, with remaining parts taken from reference TRBV30 and TRBJ2-7, reads SQTIHQWPATLVQPVGSPLSLECTVEGTSNPNLYWYRQAAGRGLQLLFYSVGIGQISSEVPQNLSASRPQDRQFILSSKKLLLSDSGFYLCAWSVRNGRFRSEQYFGPGTRLTVT.

This clonotype was detected ten times or more. The chain recombines TRBV12-3 or TRBV12-4 with TRBJ2-1; weak D call: TRBD1 (6 bases). V was shortened by 4 bases and J by 2 bases, with 15 bases between the two germline ends. The CDR3 spans 16 residues. The CDR3 loop reads CASSSLRTATYNEQFF. The CDR3 nucleotides are TGTGCCAGCAGTTCCCTACGGACAGCAACCTACAATGAGCAGTTCTTC.

At least ten counts were recorded for this clonotype. The CDR3 DNA is TGTGCCAGCAGCCAACAGGCAGCCAAAAACATTCAGTACTTC. Protein: CASSQQAAKNIQYF. The chain carries TRBV28 and TRBJ2-4; a possible D gene is TRBD1 (5 bases). There are 14 residues in the CDR3. CDR1 is MDHEN and CDR2 is SYDVKM in the germline V gene. Trimming took off 6 bases at V and 0 bases at J, with 9 bases between the two ends. Combining the CDR3 with reference TRBV28 and TRBJ2-4 gives the whole variable domain DVKVTQSSRYLVKRTGEKVFLECVQDMDHENMFWYRQDPGLGLRLIYFSYDVKMKEKGDIPEGYSVSREKKERFSLILESASTNQTSMYLCASSQQAAKNIQYFGAGTRLSVL.

V is TRBV13 and J is TRBJ2-3; TRBD1 aligns across 7 bases. Trimming at V came to 5 bases and at J to 4 bases, leaving 12 bases not matched to a gene. The germline V gene has CDR1 PRHDT and CDR2 FYEKMQ (reference sequence). The CDR3 runs to 16 residues. CDR3 bases: TGTGCCAGCAGCCCTCCCACAGGGGCCTTTTCAGATACGCAGTATTTT. The encoded protein is CASSPPTGAFSDTQYF.

This clonotype was recorded many times. The chain joins TRBV20-1 to TRBJ2-1; D tentatively reads TRBD1 or TRBD2 (5 bases each). Germline CDR1 and CDR2: DFQATT and SNEGSKA (reference sequence). This CDR3 is 15 amino acids long. Trimming shortened V by 4 bases and J by 4 bases, and 17 bases separated the two germline ends. CDR3 in DNA: TGCAGTGCTAAACGGTCTAGCTGGGGGTACAATGAGCAGTTCTTC. Translated: CSAKRSSWGYNEQFF.

The chain links TRBV12-3 or TRBV12-4 to TRBJ1-5; no clear D. The CDR3 is made up of 16 amino acids. V lost 6 bases and J 0 bases, leaving 15 bases between the germline ends. The CDR3 here is CASSKSKANSNQPQHF. The CDR3 DNA is TGTGCCAGCAGCAAGTCGAAGGCTAATAGCAATCAGCCCCAGCATTTT.

This clonotype has a count of ten or more. This chain links TRBV6-1 with TRBJ2-2, with a tentative D call TRBD1 (5 bases). The V and J ends lost 1 base and 7 bases respectively, with 16 bases between them. This CDR3 has 16 amino acids. Germline-derived CDR1 and CDR2 are MNHNS and SASEGT. The CDR3 sequence: CASSEEAGKGIGELFF. CDR3 coding DNA: TGTGCCAGCAGTGAAGAGGCAGGGAAAGGAATCGGGGAGCTGTTTTTT.

The chain carries TRBV7-3 and TRBJ2-7; 7 nucleotides line up with TRBD2. The junction had 10 bases not matched to a gene; V was cut back by 5 bases and J by 3 bases. Per the germline V gene, CDR1 is SGHTA and CDR2 is FQGTGA. This CDR3 has 15 amino acids. CDR3: CASSPGLSSLYEQYF. In DNA, the CDR3 is TGTGCCAGCAGCCCGGGACTATCCTCCCTCTACGAGCAGTACTTC.